Presented here are 9 T cell receptor beta chains from one specimen sequenced in a study of shared clonotypes between healthy human individuals. Only in-frame clones appear in the TCRdb table, and some are missing; sequencing was by immunoSEQ multiplex PCR. The sample gives 170,000 or so clones, 66% of which show up once; roughly a tenth is in the top ten. Sequencing was performed on memory CD4+ T cells sorted from blood. The sample's subset: CD45RA-negative fraction. These TCRs come from a man aged 25-40 years in good health.

V and J are TRBV5-1 and TRBJ2-3; 8 bases align to TRBD2. Germline V gene data show CDR1 as SGHRS and CDR2 as YFSETQ. With 5 bases clipped from V and 1 base from J, the junction kept 12 bases outside the gene matches. The CDR3 covers 17 residues. Here the CDR3 reads CASRTFRGAGGTDTQYF. The CDR3 DNA reads as TGCGCCAGCAGAACTTTCCGGGGAGCGGGAGGCACAGATACGCAGTATTTT.

This clone was recorded a few times. V usage is TRBV2 and J usage is TRBJ1-5; D might be TRBD1 (5 bases). The CDR3 runs 14 residues. The V end lost 7 bases, the J end lost 0 bases, and 10 bases lay between the germline ends. Germline CDR1 is SNHLY and CDR2 is FYNNEI. CDR3 DNA: TGTGCCAGCACTGCAGGGAATAGCAATCAGCCCCAGCATTTT. As protein: CASTAGNSNQPQHF. The complete variable domain, with remaining parts taken from reference TRBV2 and TRBJ1-5, reads EPEVTQTPSHQVTQMGQEVILRCVPISNHLYFYWYRQILGQKVEFLVSFYNNEISEKSEIFDDQFSVERPDGSNFTLKIRSTKLEDSAMYFCASTAGNSNQPQHFGDGTRLSIL.

This clone occurred a few times. This chain connects TRBV28 to TRBJ1-2, with a possible D match to TRBD1 (6 bases). Trimming pared 6 bases from V and 2 bases from J, leaving 10 bases between. The CDR3 totals 13 residues. Germline lookup yields CDR1 MDHEN and CDR2 SYDVKM. The CDR3, as DNA: TGTGCCAGCAGCCCAGGGGTCAACTATGGCTACACCTTC. Translating gives CASSPGVNYGYTF.

This clone was recorded only once. The chain joins TRBV30 to TRBJ2-1; D possibly matches TRBD1 or TRBD2 (5 bases each). The CDR3 is made up of 14 amino acids. Trimming shortened V by 0 bases and J by 9 bases, and 15 bases separated the two germline ends. The germline gives CDR1 GTSNPN, CDR2 SVGIG (reference sequence). CDR3 loop: CAWSVLVSGGEQFF. In DNA, the CDR3 is TGTGCCTGGAGTGTACTGGTGTCTGGGGGTGAGCAGTTCTTC.

CDR3 residues: CASSVDQAKNIQYF. The CDR3, as DNA: TGTGCCAGCAGTGTGGACCAAGCCAAAAACATTCAGTACTTC. This chain connects TRBV2 to TRBJ2-4, with D hard to call. The CDR3 loop spans 14 amino acids. The germline V and J ends were trimmed by 4 bases and 0 bases, with 7 bases remaining between them. Germline V gives CDR1 SNHLY, CDR2 FYNNEI.

The V and J genes are TRBV6-5 and TRBJ1-3; D might be TRBD1 (6 bases). CDR3 length: 15 amino acids. Germline CDR1 is MNHEY and CDR2 is SVGAGI. V lost 0 bases and J 2 bases, leaving 8 bases between the germline ends. In DNA form, the CDR3 reads TGTGCCAGCAGTTACTCGAAGGGGGCTGGAAACACCATATATTTT. Its protein is CASSYSKGAGNTIYF.

The chain is built from TRBV5-1 and TRBJ2-1; TRBD2 is a possible D gene (6 bases). V shed 0 bases and J shed 4 bases, with 14 bases lying between them. Germline lookup yields CDR1 SGHRS and CDR2 YFSETQ. This CDR3 contains 16 residues. CDR3 sequence: CASSLGAGLLYNEQFF. CDR3 coding DNA: TGCGCCAGCAGCTTGGGGGCGGGACTCCTTTACAATGAGCAGTTCTTC.

CDR3 residues: CAIRGGSVAFF. The CDR3 DNA reads TGTGCCATCAGGGGCGGTTCGGTGGCTTTCTTT. This sequence joins TRBV10-3 and TRBJ1-1; no firm D call. V was shortened by 6 bases and J by 11 bases, with 13 bases between the two germline ends. The CDR3 has 11 amino acids. CDR1 and CDR2 (germline): ENHRY, SYGVKD.

A few counts support this clone. The chain carries TRBV4-3 and TRBJ1-5, with D possibly being TRBD1 (6 bases). The V end lost 1 base, the J end lost 7 bases, and 14 bases lay between the germline ends. The germline CDR1 and CDR2 sequences are LGHNA and YSLEER. The CDR3 sequence is 15 residues long. Here the CDR3 DNA reads TGCGCCAGCAGCCAAGGGCCCTCGGGGGGCCAGCCCCAGCATTTT. Its translation is CASSQGPSGGQPQHF.